This T cell receptor (beta chain) originates from a study of beta chain features in type 1 diabetes. Every bit of the isolated RNA underwent reverse transcription, so sequencing read expressed TCRB transcripts. Produced via immunoSEQ multiplex PCR; TCRdb's table is partial and in-frame only. The sample consists of roughly 300,000 clones, 14% of them appearing once. CDR3 size: 13 residues. Trimming pared 4 bases from V and 3 bases from J, leaving 10 bases between. From germline, CDR1 is MNHEY and CDR2 SVGAGI. The origin of this receptor is a man aged 30-40 years in good health. The V and J genes are TRBV6-5 and TRBJ2-7; D gene ambiguous. The sample consisted of central memory CD4+ T cells from blood. In nucleotides, the CDR3 is TGTGCCAGCAGTTCCCGCCCCGGCTACGAGCAGTACTTC. It is translated as CASSSRPGYEQYF.